This T cell receptor beta chain is drawn from a study of T cells in Graves' hyperthyroidism and ophthalmopathy. CDR1 is MDHEN, CDR2 SYDVKM, per germline. This CDR3 is 12 amino acids long. Researchers amplified the TCR beta CDR3 regions from RNA transcripts. First-round RT-PCR of the TCR CDR3 relied on the HTBI primer set. Via MiXCR, TCRdb re-called the multiplex PCR reads, giving one row per CDR3 protein. Here the sample spans under 600,000 distinct CDR3 sequences, about a sixth being singletons. The sample taken for sequencing was blood. This clonotype was sampled from a woman aged 40-49 years with Graves' ophthalmopathy. The chain uses TRBV28 and TRBJ2-2; D remains ambiguous. The CDR3 DNA is TGTGCTGCCGTGCCCCACACCGGGGAGCTGTTTTTT. Amino acid sequence: CAAVPHTGELFF.